The rows below give T cell receptor beta chains drawn from one sample of a study of cytomegalovirus exposure and HLA in healthy donors. Some clones are missing from TCRdb's copy, which holds only in-frame ones; the method was immunoSEQ multiplex PCR. This table has roughly 150,000 clones, around 80% appearing once. The material sequenced was PBMCs. These TCRs come from a female donor in good health and CMV-seronegative. CDR3s include the opening cysteine and the closing phenylalanine or tryptophan. D genes are given only for firm matches. Clone size is given for some rows only: seen once, a few or many times, or a class if the clone is expanded.

v_call,j_call,cdr3_length,clone_size,d_call,cdr3_nt,cdr3_aa
TRBV9,TRBJ2-5,15,few,TRBD2,TGTGCCAGCAGCGTAGCTGAGGGAGGGCGAGAGACCCAGTACTTC,CASSVAEGGRETQYF
TRBV28,TRBJ1-5,12,NA,NA,TGTGCCAGCAGTTGGTTTAGTGGGCCCCAGCATTTT,CASSWFSGPQHF
TRBV11-3,TRBJ2-6,15,NA,NA,TGTGCCAGCAGCTTGGGGGAGGCTGGGGCCAACGTCCTGACTTTC,CASSLGEAGANVLTF
TRBV7-9,TRBJ2-5,17,NA,TRBD2,TGTGCCAGCAGCACCGTAATTCGGACTAGCGGACAAGAGACCCAGTACTTC,CASSTVIRTSGQETQYF
TRBV28,TRBJ2-5,15,few,TRBD2,TGTGCCAGCCGGGGACTAGCGGGAAACGCGGAGACCCAGTACTTC,CASRGLAGNAETQYF
TRBV20-1,TRBJ2-1,11,NA,NA,TGCAGTGCCTTCGGGAACAATGAGCAGTTCTTC,CSAFGNNEQFF
TRBV10-3,TRBJ1-4,14,NA,NA,TGTGCCATCAGCAAGACAGCAACTAATGAAAAACTGTTTTTT,CAISKTATNEKLFF
TRBV14,TRBJ1-1,13,NA,TRBD1,TGTGCCAGCAGGGAGACAGGGGGCACTGAAGCTTTCTTT,CASRETGGTEAFF
TRBV11-2,TRBJ2-3,15,NA,TRBD2,TGTGCCAGCAGCTTAGTGGGACTAGCGGGAGATACGCAGTATTTT,CASSLVGLAGDTQYF
TRBV6-1,TRBJ1-1,16,few,NA,TGTGCCAGCAGTGAATCCCCAGGGGCAACGAACACTGAAGCTTTCTTT,CASSESPGATNTEAFF
TRBV5-6,TRBJ2-7,15,NA,NA,TGTGCCAGCAGCTTGAGGAGTTGGCCCTCCTACGAGCAGTACTTC,CASSLRSWPSYEQYF
TRBV14,TRBJ1-1,14,NA,TRBD1,TGTGCCAGCAGCCTCGGACAGGGGTACACTGAAGCTTTCTTT,CASSLGQGYTEAFF
TRBV18,TRBJ2-7,13,NA,NA,TGTGCCAGCTCATGGGACACCCCCTACGAGCAGTACTTC,CASSWDTPYEQYF
TRBV25-1,TRBJ1-1,13,once,NA,TGTGCCAGCAGTGAATATGCAGGGGTTGAAGCTTTCTTT,CASSEYAGVEAFF
TRBV6-6,TRBJ2-3,15,NA,TRBD2,TGTGCCAGCAGGGTCAGCGGGAGTCTCACAGATACGCAGTATTTT,CASRVSGSLTDTQYF
TRBV19,TRBJ2-7,15,NA,NA,TGTGCCAGTAGTATAGGGTCGGACTTACTCTACGAGCAGTACTTC,CASSIGSDLLYEQYF
TRBV9,TRBJ1-1,15,NA,TRBD1,TGTGCCAGCAGCGCGAGACAGGGTGGGGGCACTGAAGCTTTCTTT,CASSARQGGGTEAFF
TRBV15,TRBJ1-2,16,once,NA,TGTGCCACCAGCAGAGACCGGGATCTGCTGATGTATGGCTACACCTTC,CATSRDRDLLMYGYTF
TRBV28,TRBJ1-1,13,few,TRBD1,TGTGCCAGCACCGTTACAGGGGGAACTGAAGCTTTCTTT,CASTVTGGTEAFF
TRBV28,TRBJ2-3,14,NA,TRBD1,TGTGCCAGCAGTTTTAGGACAGGGGTAGATACGCAGTATTTT,CASSFRTGVDTQYF
TRBV5-1,TRBJ2-3,15,NA,TRBD2,TGCGCCAGCAGCTTGATGGCTAGCGGGACGGATACGCAGTATTTT,CASSLMASGTDTQYF
TRBV11-2,TRBJ2-7,12,NA,TRBD1,TGTGCCAGCAGCTCGACAGGGGGCGAGCAGTACTTC,CASSSTGGEQYF
TRBV7-6,TRBJ2-1,18,NA,NA,TGTGCCAGCAGCTTAGCCCCTGCGCCCCAAAGCTCCTACAATGAGCAGTTCTTC,CASSLAPAPQSSYNEQFF
TRBV29-1,TRBJ1-5,14,NA,TRBD1,TGCAGCGTTGCCCCGGACAGGCAGGGTCAGCCCCAGCATTTT,CSVAPDRQGQPQHF
TRBV28,TRBJ1-4,16,NA,NA,TGTGCCAGCAGTTCCTTCAGGGGTCTCAGCGGTGAAAAACTGTTTTTT,CASSSFRGLSGEKLFF
TRBV15,TRBJ1-5,15,NA,NA,TGTGCCACCAGCAGAAATACAGGGTCGGGGCAGCCCCAGCATTTT,CATSRNTGSGQPQHF
TRBV19,TRBJ1-1,13,NA,NA,TGTGCCAGTAGTTCCACAGGGTTCACTGAAGCTTTCTTT,CASSSTGFTEAFF
TRBV10-3,TRBJ2-7,13,NA,NA,TGTGCCAACGGACCCGGGAACTCCTACGAGCAGTACTTC,CANGPGNSYEQYF
TRBV28,TRBJ2-7,13,NA,TRBD1,TGTGCCAGCAGTCTATATACAGGGGACGAGCAGTACTTC,CASSLYTGDEQYF
TRBV5-6,TRBJ2-5,14,NA,NA,TGTGCCAGCAGCTCGGCGCAGGGCGGAGAGACCCAGTACTTC,CASSSAQGGETQYF
TRBV28,TRBJ2-2,16,NA,TRBD2,TGTGCCAGCAGCCGCCCGTGGGTAGCGGGAGTCGGGGAGCTGTTTTTT,CASSRPWVAGVGELFF
TRBV27,TRBJ1-1,14,few,NA,TGTGCCAGCAGCCGAGGAGGGTCTGGGACTGAAGCTTTCTTT,CASSRGGSGTEAFF
TRBV7-9,TRBJ1-1,17,NA,NA,TGTGCCAGCAGCTTAGCGGTAACATTCCCACCCAACACTGAAGCTTTCTTT,CASSLAVTFPPNTEAFF
TRBV5-1,TRBJ2-7,14,NA,TRBD2,TGCGCCAGCACCCACGGACTAGCGGCCTACGAGCAGTACTTC,CASTHGLAAYEQYF
TRBV19,TRBJ1-1,13,NA,TRBD1,TGTGCCAGTAGTTTGGACAGGGCTCAGAAAGCTTTCTTT,CASSLDRAQKAFF
TRBV19,TRBJ2-7,14,once,NA,TGTGCCAGTAGTAGGGACAAAGTGTCCTACGAGCAGTACTTC,CASSRDKVSYEQYF
TRBV27,TRBJ2-1,15,few,TRBD2,TGTGCCAGCAGCCATACTAGCGGGGTTAACAATGAGCAGTTCTTC,CASSHTSGVNNEQFF
TRBV5-1,TRBJ2-7,15,NA,TRBD1,TGCGCCAGCAGCCCGGAGACAGGGGGAACCTACGAGCAGTACTTC,CASSPETGGTYEQYF
TRBV6-1,TRBJ2-7,15,NA,TRBD1,TGTGCCAGCAGTGAAGACAGGGGAAGACCCTACGAGCAGTACTTC,CASSEDRGRPYEQYF
TRBV7-9,TRBJ2-7,13,NA,TRBD1,TGTGCCAGCTCTTGGACAGGGGTTGGGGAGCAGTACTTC,CASSWTGVGEQYF
TRBV29-1,TRBJ1-4,13,NA,NA,TGCAGCGGGGCGGCGGGGGGCGGGGAAAAACTGTTTTTT,CSGAAGGGEKLFF
TRBV9,TRBJ1-4,18,NA,TRBD1,TGTGCCAGCAGCGTAGGGACAGGTCTAATACAGGGCGATGAAAAACTGTTTTTT,CASSVGTGLIQGDEKLFF
TRBV28,TRBJ1-2,16,NA,NA,TGTGCCAGCAGTGAATTAGCCGGGACAAAGTTCTATGGCTACACCTTC,CASSELAGTKFYGYTF
TRBV28,TRBJ2-7,18,NA,TRBD2,TGTGCCAGCAGTTTTGCAGGGACTAGCGGGCCTAAGGCGGACGAGCAGTACTTC,CASSFAGTSGPKADEQYF
TRBV13,TRBJ2-2,20,NA,TRBD2,TGTGCCAGCAGCTTAAGCACAACCGTGGGCGCGGGAGCGAGCACCGGGGAGCTGTTTTTT,CASSLSTTVGAGASTGELFF
TRBV25-1,TRBJ2-1,17,NA,TRBD2,TGTGCCAGCAGTGAATCAGTTCTAGCGGGATCTATTAATGAGCAGTTCTTC,CASSESVLAGSINEQFF